This TCR beta chain emerged from a study of blood T cell repertoires in COVID-19. Looking at the study overall: Sites in the United States, Italy and Spain provided acute and convalescent COVID-19 samples. Nucleic acid was either cDNA or gDNA, and it came from T cells, B-cell-depleted T cells, or PBMCs.

There are 14 residues in the CDR3. Germline values: CDR1 SGDLS, CDR2 YYNGEE. The V gene lost 0 bases and the J gene lost 0 bases, with 4 bases spanning the gap. In the authors' methods: By means of reference gene primer amplification, nucleated cell counts were estimated. Produced via immunoSEQ multiplex PCR; TCRdb's table is partial and in-frame only. V, J and clone size reflect that table, while D and trimming were determined from the DNA. Seen here are 90,000 to 100,000 clones, 89% observed once, and the top ten hold roughly 2.5%. This sequence joins TRBV9 and TRBJ2-4; D is undetermined. Sequencing was performed on peripheral blood. This TCR derives from a man aged 45 to 65 with COVID-19, enrolled during active disease. The CDR3 DNA follows: TGTGCCAGCAGCGTAGACGGAGCCAAAAACATTCAGTACTTC. This sequence encodes CASSVDGAKNIQYF.